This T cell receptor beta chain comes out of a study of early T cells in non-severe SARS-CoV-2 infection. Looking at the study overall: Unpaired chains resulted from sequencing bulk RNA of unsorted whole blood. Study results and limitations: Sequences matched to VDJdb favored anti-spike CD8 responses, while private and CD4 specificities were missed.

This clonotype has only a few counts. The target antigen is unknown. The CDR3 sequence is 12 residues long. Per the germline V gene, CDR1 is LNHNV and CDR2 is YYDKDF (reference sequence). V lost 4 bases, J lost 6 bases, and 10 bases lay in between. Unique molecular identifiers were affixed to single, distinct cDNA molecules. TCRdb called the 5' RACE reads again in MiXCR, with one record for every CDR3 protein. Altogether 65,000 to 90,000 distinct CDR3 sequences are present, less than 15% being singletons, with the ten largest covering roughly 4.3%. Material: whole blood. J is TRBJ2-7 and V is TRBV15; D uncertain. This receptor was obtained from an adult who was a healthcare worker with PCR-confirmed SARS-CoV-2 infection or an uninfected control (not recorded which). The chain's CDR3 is CATSTRKGEQYF. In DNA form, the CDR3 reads TGTGCCACCAGCACCCGAAAGGGCGAGCAGTACTTC.